These T cell receptor beta chains were read from a single sample in a study of ipilimumab plus nivolumab after autologous stem cell transplantation. Only in-frame clones appear in the TCRdb table, and some are missing; sequencing was by immunoSEQ multiplex PCR. The sample has about 13,000 clones; around 73% are singletons. Sample: PBMCs, taken in a trial of ipilimumab plus nivolumab as post-transplant consolidation. These receptors were taken from a male donor with diffuse large B-cell lymphoma. The CDR3 runs from the conserved cysteine through the conserved F or W. A D gene is named only where the DNA matches it firmly. A clone size is listed for some rows: how often the clone was seen (once, few, many), or a class if it is expanded.

D gene: .
V gene: TRBV30
J gene: TRBJ2-3
clone size: .
CDR3 DNA: TGTGCCTGGAGTGCTGGGCCCGGCCAGCCAGATACGCAGTATTTT
CDR3 protein: CAWSAGPGQPDTQYF

D gene: .
V gene: TRBV27
J gene: TRBJ1-4
clone size: few
CDR3 DNA: TGTGCCACGAGCTGGGGAGAGAGAGGAAAACTGTTTTTT
CDR3 protein: CATSWGERGKLFF

D gene: TRBD1
V gene: TRBV6-1
J gene: TRBJ1-4
clone size: .
CDR3 DNA: TGTGCCAGCAGTGCCCGGACAGGGGGTAATGAAAAACTGTTTTTT
CDR3 protein: CASSARTGGNEKLFF

D gene: TRBD1
V gene: TRBV25-1
J gene: TRBJ2-5
clone size: .
CDR3 DNA: TGTGCCAGCAGTGGACGAATGGGACAGGGGGCGCGGACCCAGTACTTC
CDR3 protein: CASSGRMGQGARTQYF

D gene: TRBD2
V gene: TRBV5-6
J gene: TRBJ2-1
clone size: .
CDR3 DNA: TGTGCCAGCAGCCTAGCGGGATTCAGCTCCTACAATGAGCAGTTCTTC
CDR3 protein: CASSLAGFSSYNEQFF

D gene: .
V gene: TRBV7-9
J gene: TRBJ1-3
clone size: .
CDR3 DNA: TGTGCCAGCAGCCAAGACGGGGGGGGAAGGGTCACCATATATTTT
CDR3 protein: CASSQDGGGRVTIYF

D gene: .
V gene: TRBV6-6
J gene: TRBJ1-5
clone size: .
CDR3 DNA: TGTGCCAGCAGTTACTCGGGGGGAATCGGACAGCCCCAGCATTTT
CDR3 protein: CASSYSGGIGQPQHF

D gene: .
V gene: TRBV30
J gene: TRBJ2-7
clone size: once
CDR3 DNA: TGTGCTAGAGTAGGGAAGAACTCCTACGAGCAGTACTTC
CDR3 protein: CARVGKNSYEQYF

D gene: TRBD1
V gene: TRBV19
J gene: TRBJ2-2
clone size: .
CDR3 DNA: TGTGCCAGTACGCCGGGACAGCCCTCCTGGGGCACCGGGGAGCTGTTTTTT
CDR3 protein: CASTPGQPSWGTGELFF

D gene: .
V gene: TRBV28
J gene: TRBJ1-1
clone size: medium-sized
CDR3 DNA: TGTGCCAGCAGTCCAATGACCGCAGGAGAAGCTTTCTTT
CDR3 protein: CASSPMTAGEAFF

D gene: .
V gene: TRBV30
J gene: TRBJ2-3
clone size: .
CDR3 DNA: TGTGCCTGGAGCGTCGGGGGTGAGGGTTATACGCAGTATTTT
CDR3 protein: CAWSVGGEGYTQYF

D gene: .
V gene: TRBV4-1
J gene: TRBJ2-5
clone size: .
CDR3 DNA: TGCGCCAGCAGCCACCTGGGCAGGGGAGAGACCCAGTACTTC
CDR3 protein: CASSHLGRGETQYF

D gene: .
V gene: TRBV6-6
J gene: TRBJ1-5
clone size: .
CDR3 DNA: TGTGCCAGCAGATCCGGGACCTATAGCAATCAGCCCCAGCATTTT
CDR3 protein: CASRSGTYSNQPQHF

D gene: .
V gene: TRBV2
J gene: TRBJ1-3
clone size: .
CDR3 DNA: TGTGCCAGCATGGGGTACGAGGGTGATGGAAACACCATATATTTT
CDR3 protein: CASMGYEGDGNTIYF

D gene: .
V gene: TRBV27
J gene: TRBJ2-2
clone size: .
CDR3 DNA: TGTGCCAGCAGTCAAAATACGAACACCGGGGAGCTGTTTTTT
CDR3 protein: CASSQNTNTGELFF

D gene: TRBD2
V gene: TRBV2
J gene: TRBJ2-7
clone size: few
CDR3 DNA: TGTGCCAGCAGGGATAGCGGGAGGGCCTACGAGCAGTACTTC
CDR3 protein: CASRDSGRAYEQYF

D gene: TRBD2
V gene: TRBV5-6
J gene: TRBJ2-1
clone size: .
CDR3 DNA: TGTGCCAGCAGCTTGGTCCTAGCGGGAGGGTACAATGAGCAGTTCTTC
CDR3 protein: CASSLVLAGGYNEQFF

D gene: .
V gene: TRBV18
J gene: TRBJ2-6
clone size: .
CDR3 DNA: TGTGCCAGCTCACCAGTACACTCTGGGGCCAACGTCCTGACTTTC
CDR3 protein: CASSPVHSGANVLTF

D gene: .
V gene: TRBV18
J gene: TRBJ2-7
clone size: .
CDR3 DNA: TGTGCCAGCTCACCCGTCTCCGACGGGGTGGGCGAGCAGTACTTC
CDR3 protein: CASSPVSDGVGEQYF

D gene: TRBD1
V gene: TRBV2
J gene: TRBJ2-2
clone size: .
CDR3 DNA: TGTGCCAGCAGACAGGGGGCTGCCGGGGAGCTGTTTTTT
CDR3 protein: CASRQGAAGELFF

D gene: .
V gene: TRBV19
J gene: TRBJ2-7
clone size: .
CDR3 DNA: TGTGCCAGTAGTATAGACACAGGGAACTACGAGCAGTACTTC
CDR3 protein: CASSIDTGNYEQYF

D gene: .
V gene: TRBV6-6
J gene: TRBJ1-5
clone size: .
CDR3 DNA: TGTGCCAGCAGTTTGCAGGGGCCTCGGGGCTCACAGCCCCAGCATTTT
CDR3 protein: CASSLQGPRGSQPQHF

D gene: .
V gene: TRBV7-3
J gene: TRBJ1-1
clone size: .
CDR3 DNA: TGCGCCAGCAGCCAAGATCGGGTCGGCACTGAAGCTTTCTTT
CDR3 protein: CASSQDRVGTEAFF

D gene: .
V gene: TRBV20-1
J gene: TRBJ1-1
clone size: few
CDR3 DNA: TGCAGTGCCCTAGAGGGAAGAAAGACTTTCTTT
CDR3 protein: CSALEGRKTFF

D gene: TRBD1
V gene: TRBV19
J gene: TRBJ1-6
clone size: .
CDR3 DNA: TGTGCCAGTAGTGTGGACAGGGATATCCTCCACTTT
CDR3 protein: CASSVDRDILHF

D gene: .
V gene: TRBV7-8
J gene: TRBJ1-1
clone size: few
CDR3 DNA: TGTGCCAGCAGCTTGATGGACCTAATGAACACTGAAGCTTTCTTT
CDR3 protein: CASSLMDLMNTEAFF

D gene: .
V gene: TRBV7-9
J gene: TRBJ1-5
clone size: medium-sized
CDR3 DNA: TGTGCCAGCAGCTTAGCTGATCAGCCCCAGCATTTT
CDR3 protein: CASSLADQPQHF

D gene: TRBD2
V gene: TRBV9
J gene: TRBJ2-3
clone size: once
CDR3 DNA: TGTGCCAGCAGCTCGCAACATGGGTCGGGGGGGCTACATACGCAGTATTTT
CDR3 protein: CASSSQHGSGGLHTQYF